The clone carrying this T cell receptor beta chain was counted a single time. Researchers ran the PCR with 60 Vbeta and 13 Jbeta primers. This table comes from immunoSEQ multiplex PCR, and its TCRdb copy is limited to in-frame clones, with some not included. The profile shows approximately 210,000 clones, around 81% of them singletons. This entry belongs to a study of cytomegalovirus exposure and HLA in healthy donors. Trimming shortened V by 2 bases and J by 5 bases, and 13 bases separated the two germline ends. CDR1 is SGHVS and CDR2 is FNYEAQ in the germline V gene. This CDR3 is 14 amino acids long.

The V gene is TRBV7-6, the J gene TRBJ2-7; possible D gene TRBD1, 6 bases. This TCR was sampled from a woman aged 45-65 years in good health and CMV-seropositive. The material sequenced was PBMCs. CDR3 sequence: CASSLRGRGDEQYF. As DNA, the CDR3 is TGTGCCAGCAGCTTAAGGGGCAGGGGAGACGAGCAGTACTTC.